This T cell receptor (beta chain) was obtained from a study of shared clonotypes between healthy human individuals. The CDR3 extends over 16 amino acids. V lost 6 bases and J lost 4, with 19 bases in between. CDR1 is MNHEY, CDR2 SVGAGI, per germline. The input for sorted-subset replicate PCRs was around 0.2 ug DNA, some 30,000 T cell genomes. Some clones are missing from TCRdb's copy, which holds only in-frame ones; the method was immunoSEQ multiplex PCR. The sample yields over a million clones, approximately 78% seen once. Note on this clone: The antigen is undetermined.

Donors, healthy HIV-negative adults, lacked recent acute infections or vaccinations. Study outcomes and limitations: The low donor count limited represented genetic and exposure-history diversity. Against clonotypes common to all four donors, non-shared ones had lower generation probabilities.

The chain carries TRBV6-5 and TRBJ1-3; D is uncertain. The clonotype originates from a man between 18 and 35 years old in good health. Some clones in this sample may be carry-over from other donors' samples. Material for sequencing was memory CD4+ T cells from PBMCs. The subset: CD45RA-negative fraction. Written as DNA, the CDR3 is TGTGCCAGCAGCTACGGGATTCGGAGAGGCGGAAACACCATATATTTT. Translating it yields CASSYGIRRGGNTIYF.